The rows below give T cell receptor beta chains drawn from one sample of a study of T cell responses to AZD1222 COVID-19 vaccine. The repertoire was sequenced with immunoSEQ multiplex PCR; TCRdb's copy has only in-frame clones and lacks some. Among about 120,000 clones listed, approximately 93% were seen once. Here the sequenced sample was peripheral blood, taken on day 0 of AZD1222 vaccination. These receptors came from an adult in good health. The conserved cysteine and the conserved F or W are not part of the CDR3 here. A clone size is listed for some rows: how often the clone was seen (once, few, many), or a class if it is expanded.

j_call cdr3_length v_call clone_size cdr3_aa
TRBJ2-1 11 TRBV15 NA ATSRDRGSEQF
TRBJ2-2 16 TRBV10-3 NA AISDFVGGGSETGELF
TRBJ2-1 15 TRBV30 NA AWSASFSGTSYNEQF
TRBJ2-1 15 TRBV27 NA ASSPPGAARSYNEQF
TRBJ2-6 15 TRBV19 NA ASSGAGSLSGANVLT
TRBJ2-7 11 TRBV30 NA AWSRGVAYEQY
TRBJ1-1 12 TRBV19 NA ASSLTMDGTEAF
TRBJ2-5 17 TRBV30 NA AWSVLGRESFRGQETQY
TRBJ2-3 14 TRBV5-1 NA ASSLGGTSRADTQY
TRBJ2-5 15 TRBV5-8 once ASSYGAWAGREETQY
TRBJ2-2 13 TRBV28 NA ASSSGQGDTGELF
TRBJ1-5 12 TRBV18 NA ASSPLSGGQPQH
TRBJ1-3 13 TRBV6-5 NA ASSWQGDSGNTIY
TRBJ1-1 12 TRBV3-1/TRBV3-2 NA ASSQDLYRGAAF
TRBJ1-5 12 TRBV6-6 NA ASSYNEKYQPQH
TRBJ2-5 9 TRBV18 NA ASSPKETQY
TRBJ1-2 13 TRBV9 NA ASSVDPQGRYGYT
TRBJ1-3 11 TRBV10-1 NA ASSQGGWNTIY
TRBJ2-1 12 TRBV7-8 NA ASSFDFLYNEQF
TRBJ2-1 13 TRBV19 NA ASSRERAGGTEQF